These T cell receptor beta chains were read from a single sample in a study of regulatory T cells in long-lasting Graves disease. TCRdb used MiXCR to reprocess the multiplex PCR reads, holding one entry per CDR3 protein. The sample carries roughly 560,000 distinct CDR3 sequences, 12% recorded once. These data are also associated with another study on T cells in Graves' hyperthyroidism and ophthalmopathy.

Sequencing used peripheral blood mononuclear cells (PBMCs), obtained at new diagnosis, from a patient treated with antithyroid drugs. The receptors derive from a woman in her twenties or thirties with Graves disease. CDR3s include the opening cysteine and the closing phenylalanine or tryptophan. The D gene is left open where the match is weak. Size values are once, few and many counts, or a class for expanded clones, and some rows have none.

V gene,J gene,CDR3 length,D gene,clone size,CDR3 protein,CDR3 DNA
TRBV6-1,TRBJ1-1,14,TRBD1,-,CASRSTQGDTEAFF,TGTGCCAGCAGGTCGACACAGGGGGACACTGAAGCTTTCTTT
TRBV27,TRBJ2-7,13,-,many,CASSLSGTNEQYF,TGTGCCAGCAGTTTAAGCGGAACCAACGAGCAGTACTTC
TRBV6-6,TRBJ1-1,13,-,once,CASSYSRATEAFF,TGTGCCAGCAGTTACTCGCGGGCCACTGAAGCTTTCTTT
TRBV10-3,TRBJ2-5,15,-,-,CAISEGLALGETQYF,TGTGCCATCAGTGAAGGGCTGGCTTTAGGAGAGACCCAGTACTTC
TRBV4-2,TRBJ2-7,17,-,few,CASSQDLWSTLGHEQYF,TGTGCCAGCAGCCAAGATCTCTGGAGTACCCTCGGGCACGAGCAGTACTTC
TRBV11-2,TRBJ2-7,15,-,-,CASSVERSPASEQYF,TGTGCCAGCAGCGTCGAACGGAGTCCAGCATCCGAGCAGTACTTC
TRBV6-2/TRBV6-3,TRBJ2-2,10,-,few,CASGDGELFF,TGTGCCAGCGGTGACGGGGAGCTGTTTTTT
TRBV4-2,TRBJ2-3,14,-,few,CASSLGRGMDTQYF,TGTGCCAGCAGCCTAGGCAGGGGTATGGATACGCAGTATTTT
TRBV28,TRBJ2-1,17,-,many,CASTLTDPGRANNEQFF,TGTGCCAGCACTCTTACTGATCCGGGAAGGGCGAACAATGAGCAGTTCTTC
TRBV5-1,TRBJ2-7,14,-,-,CASSLEEGSYEQYF,TGCGCCAGCAGCTTGGAGGAGGGCTCCTACGAGCAGTACTTC
TRBV19,TRBJ2-7,15,-,many,CASSSPGTLSYEQYF,TGTGCCAGTAGTAGTCCGGGGACGCTATCCTACGAGCAGTACTTC
TRBV19,TRBJ1-1,15,-,-,CASSSPRTDLGEAFF,TGTGCCAGTAGTTCTCCTCGGACGGACCTGGGAGAAGCTTTCTTT
TRBV28,TRBJ2-7,14,-,-,CASSLERSSDEQYF,TGTGCCAGCAGTTTGGAGAGGTCCTCGGACGAGCAGTACTTC
TRBV6-1,TRBJ2-7,15,-,many,CASSPIGSRIYEQYF,TGTGCCAGCAGCCCCATCGGGTCTAGAATCTACGAGCAGTACTTC
TRBV12-3/TRBV12-4,TRBJ1-1,11,-,many,CASRPQVEAFF,TGTGCCAGCAGACCACAGGTTGAAGCTTTCTTT
TRBV7-3,TRBJ2-7,13,-,-,CASSPTVLDEQYF,TGTGCCAGCAGCCCAACCGTGTTAGACGAGCAGTACTTC
TRBV6-2/TRBV6-3,TRBJ1-5,15,-,many,CASRLTDHLNQPQHF,TGTGCCAGCAGATTGACTGACCATCTTAATCAGCCCCAGCATTTT
TRBV19,TRBJ1-2,12,-,many,CASTARGYGYTF,TGTGCCAGTACCGCTCGGGGCTATGGCTACACCTTC
TRBV19,TRBJ1-4,18,-,few,CASSIDFPSYLRNEKLFF,TGTGCCAGTAGTATAGATTTTCCCTCATACCTTCGTAATGAAAAACTGTTTTTT
TRBV19,TRBJ2-7,13,-,few,CASSMGRAYEQYF,TGTGCCAGTAGTATGGGCAGGGCATACGAGCAGTACTTC
TRBV28,TRBJ2-7,15,-,many,CASSFSPGAAYEQYF,TGTGCCAGCAGTTTCTCTCCGGGCGCCGCCTACGAGCAGTACTTC
TRBV24-1,TRBJ2-1,16,TRBD1,-,CATSDPRTGTYNEQFF,TGTGCCACCAGTGATCCCCGGACAGGGACCTACAATGAGCAGTTCTTC
TRBV2,TRBJ1-1,12,-,-,CASSEGAAEAFF,TGTGCCAGCAGTGAGGGGGCGGCTGAAGCTTTCTTT
TRBV20-1,TRBJ2-2,18,TRBD1,few,CSARGLHTGGAPTGELFF,TGCAGTGCTAGAGGTTTGCATACAGGGGGCGCCCCGACCGGGGAGCTGTTTTTT
TRBV27,TRBJ1-1,15,-,many,CASSLSSDVNTEAFF,TGTGCCAGCAGTTTATCTTCCGACGTGAACACTGAAGCTTTCTTT
TRBV12-3/TRBV12-4,TRBJ2-1,17,-,many,CASSFQLPDGRRNEQFF,TGTGCCAGCAGTTTTCAACTGCCAGACGGTAGGCGAAATGAGCAGTTCTTC
TRBV5-1,TRBJ1-1,16,-,-,CASSWDSRGADTEAFF,TGCGCCAGCAGCTGGGATTCAAGGGGAGCGGACACTGAAGCTTTCTTT
TRBV18,TRBJ2-1,16,TRBD2,many,CASSRTPGLANNEQFF,TGTGCCAGCTCACGTACGCCGGGACTAGCTAACAATGAGCAGTTCTTC
TRBV30,TRBJ1-3,15,-,-,CAWTTPEGSGNTIYF,TGTGCCTGGACCACCCCTGAGGGGTCGGGAAACACCATATATTTT
TRBV28,TRBJ1-4,14,-,many,CASSLTGFNEKLFF,TGTGCCAGCAGTTTAACGGGGTTTAATGAAAAACTGTTTTTT
TRBV29-1,TRBJ2-1,14,TRBD1,many,CSVTTGGVYNEQFF,TGCAGCGTTACGACAGGGGGAGTCTACAATGAGCAGTTCTTC
TRBV12-3/TRBV12-4,TRBJ2-7,17,TRBD2,many,CASSLSVVVAGAYEQYF,TGTGCCAGCAGTTTAAGTGTCGTAGTAGCGGGAGCCTACGAGCAGTACTTC
TRBV15,TRBJ2-5,15,-,many,CATSRGGREQETQYF,TGTGCCACCAGCAGAGGGGGGCGCGAACAAGAGACCCAGTACTTC
TRBV28,TRBJ2-7,14,-,many,CASNIRGGLREQYF,TGTGCCAGCAACATACGCGGTGGACTCCGCGAGCAGTACTTC
TRBV19,TRBJ2-7,13,-,-,CASSFRDPREQYF,TGTGCCAGTAGTTTCCGGGACCCCCGGGAGCAGTACTTC
TRBV2,TRBJ1-5,15,-,many,CASSQQNLNNQPQHF,TGTGCCAGCAGTCAGCAGAACCTAAACAATCAGCCCCAGCATTTT
TRBV4-1,TRBJ1-5,16,-,many,CASSQDWTARNQPQHF,TGCGCCAGCAGCCAAGATTGGACAGCCCGCAATCAGCCCCAGCATTTT
TRBV2,TRBJ2-3,15,-,-,CASKPGQIITDTQYF,TGTGCCAGCAAACCGGGACAAATAATCACAGATACGCAGTATTTT
TRBV30,TRBJ1-5,15,-,-,CAWSRGLVPNQPQHF,TGTGCCTGGAGTAGGGGACTGGTCCCCAATCAGCCCCAGCATTTT
TRBV28,TRBJ2-3,15,-,many,CASSPGLEETDTQYF,TGTGCCAGCAGTCCGGGACTCGAGGAGACAGATACGCAGTATTTT
TRBV11-2,TRBJ1-6,16,-,-,CASSLTRTDYNSPLHF,TGTGCCAGCAGCTTAACACGGACAGATTATAATTCACCCCTCCACTTT
TRBV12-3/TRBV12-4,TRBJ2-1,19,TRBD2,many,CASSFEKGLAGGPMDEQFF,TGTGCCAGCAGTTTTGAGAAAGGACTAGCGGGAGGGCCGATGGATGAGCAGTTCTTC
TRBV19,TRBJ1-1,14,-,many,CASSGRALNTEAFF,TGTGCCAGTAGTGGCCGGGCCTTGAACACTGAAGCTTTCTTT
TRBV7-3,TRBJ2-3,13,-,many,CASSLTGQGTQYF,TGTGCCAGCAGCCTGACCGGCCAGGGTACGCAGTATTTT